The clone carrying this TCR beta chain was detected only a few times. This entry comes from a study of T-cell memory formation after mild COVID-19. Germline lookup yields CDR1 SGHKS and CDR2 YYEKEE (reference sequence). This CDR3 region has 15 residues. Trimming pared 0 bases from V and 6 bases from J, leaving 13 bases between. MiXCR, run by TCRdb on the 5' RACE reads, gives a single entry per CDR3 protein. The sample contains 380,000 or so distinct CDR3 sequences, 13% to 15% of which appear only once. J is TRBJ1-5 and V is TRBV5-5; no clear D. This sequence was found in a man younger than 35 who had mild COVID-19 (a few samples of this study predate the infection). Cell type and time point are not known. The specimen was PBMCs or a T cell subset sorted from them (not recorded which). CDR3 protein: CASSLVGGSPQPQHF. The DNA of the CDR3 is TGTGCCAGCAGCTTGGTCGGTGGTTCTCCTCAGCCCCAGCATTTT.